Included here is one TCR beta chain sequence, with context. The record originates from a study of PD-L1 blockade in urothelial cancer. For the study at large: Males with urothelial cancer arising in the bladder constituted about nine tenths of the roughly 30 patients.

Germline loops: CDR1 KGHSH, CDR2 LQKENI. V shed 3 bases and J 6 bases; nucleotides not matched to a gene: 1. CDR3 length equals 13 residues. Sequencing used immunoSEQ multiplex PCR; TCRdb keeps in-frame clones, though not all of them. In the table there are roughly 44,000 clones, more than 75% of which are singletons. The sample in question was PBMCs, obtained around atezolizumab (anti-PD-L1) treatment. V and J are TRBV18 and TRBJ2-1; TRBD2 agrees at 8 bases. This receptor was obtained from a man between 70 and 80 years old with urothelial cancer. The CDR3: CASSPAGGNEQFF. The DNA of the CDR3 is TGTGCCAGCTCACCGGCGGGAGGCAATGAGCAGTTCTTC.